Presented here are 19 T cell receptor beta chains from one specimen sequenced in a study of resident and recirculating memory T cells in vitiligo. Repertoires were generated with immunoSEQ multiplex PCR, while TCRdb's copy carries only in-frame clones and drops some. The sample consists of 75,000 to 85,000 clones, 92% of them appearing once. Specimen: blood. The receptors were gathered from a male donor with vitiligo.

CDR3 sequence (DNA): TGTGCCAGCCCACAGCCCTGGGACAGGATAGGAGAGACCCAGTACTTC. Its protein product is CASPQPWDRIGETQYF. This rearrangement joins TRBV6-8 to TRBJ2-5, with TRBD1 matching over 8 bases. Germline assignment: CDR1 MNHGY and CDR2 SAAAGT. The CDR3 consists of 16 residues. The trim removed 8 bases at V and 4 bases at J, leaving 15 bases unmatched.

The chain couples TRBV15 to TRBJ2-7, with D possibly being TRBD1 (7 bases). Germline V gene data show CDR1 as LNHNV and CDR2 as YYDKDF (reference sequence). This CDR3 is 15 amino acids long. V was trimmed by 3 bases and J by 8 bases, leaving 20 bases between them. In DNA, the CDR3 is TGTGCCACCAGCAGGGCAGGGGGGAATCTACGCCAGCAGTACTTC. This sequence encodes CATSRAGGNLRQQYF.

The rearrangement links TRBV7-8 to TRBJ2-1; D may be TRBD1 (6 bases). Trimming removed 5 bases from V and 12 bases from J, with 14 bases in between. From germline, CDR1 is SGHVS and CDR2 FQNEAQ. CDR3 length: 12 amino acids. The CDR3 is CASSPTGQWQFF. Here the CDR3 DNA reads TGTGCCAGCAGCCCTACAGGGCAATGGCAGTTCTTC.

This sequence joins TRBV7-2 and TRBJ2-7; a weak D match, TRBD1 (6 bases). This CDR3 has 16 amino acids. Germline CDR1 SGHTA, CDR2 FQGNSA. V lost 1 base to trimming and J lost 6 bases, with 19 bases between them. CDR3: CASSLGGTKGRVEQYF. The CDR3, as DNA: TGTGCCAGCAGCTTAGGGGGGACAAAGGGGCGAGTCGAGCAGTACTTC. The full variable domain, rest sourced from reference TRBV7-2 and TRBJ2-7, is GAGVSQSPSNKVTEKGKDVELRCDPISGHTALYWYRQSLGQGLEFLIYFQGNSAPDKSGLPSDRFSAERTGGSVSTLTIQRTQQEDSAVYLCASSLGGTKGRVEQYFGPGTRLTVT.

This chain joins TRBV25-1 and TRBJ2-7; 7 bases agree with TRBD2. V dropped 3 bases and J dropped 3; count of bases not matched to a gene: 8. The germline V gene encodes CDR1 MGHDK and CDR2 SYGVNS. The CDR3 runs to 15 residues. CDR3 sequence (DNA): TGTGCCAGCAGTGATGGGCTAGCGGAGGTCTACGAGCAGTACTTC. Translation gives CASSDGLAEVYEQYF.

This clone was found a few times. Distinct nucleotide sequences in the sample also encode this CDR3. The chain couples TRBV18 to TRBJ2-7, with D hard to call. Germline V CDR1 and CDR2: KGHSH, LQKENI. V dropped 4 bases and J dropped 2 bases, with 12 bases sitting between them. The length of the CDR3 is 14 residues. The DNA of the CDR3 is TGTGCCAGCTCACTTGGAGCCCTTACCTACGAGCAGTACTTC. Amino acids: CASSLGALTYEQYF.

The chain recombines TRBV28 with TRBJ2-4; maybe TRBD2 (7 bases). The germline V gene encodes CDR1 MDHEN and CDR2 SYDVKM. The ends were cut back, 5 bases at V and 0 bases at J, with 29 bases in the middle. The CDR3 contains 21 residues. As DNA, the CDR3 is TGTGCCAGCAGTCACCCCCGGGTCGGGGGGCTAGGAGAATTAGCCAAAAACATTCAGTACTTC. The encoded protein is CASSHPRVGGLGELAKNIQYF.

The chain recombines TRBV4-2 with TRBJ2-1, with TRBD2 matching over 12 bases. V dropped 5 bases and J dropped 5; count of bases not matched to a gene: 7. The germline CDR1 and CDR2 sequences are LGHNA and YNFKEQ. This CDR3 is built from 16 residues. In DNA, the CDR3 is TGTGCCAGCAGCACCTCTAGCGGGAGGGCCGACAATGAGCAGTTCTTC. Translated, it gives CASSTSSGRADNEQFF.

The V gene is TRBV28, the J gene TRBJ1-1, with D uncertain. Germline lookup yields CDR1 MDHEN and CDR2 SYDVKM. This CDR3 has 14 amino acids. Trimming shortened V by 2 bases and J by 7 bases, and 14 bases separated the two germline ends. The CDR3 reads CASSLPIVSSEAFF. Written as DNA, the CDR3 is TGTGCCAGCAGTTTACCGATCGTTAGTAGTGAAGCTTTCTTT.

The J gene is TRBJ2-5, the V gene TRBV30; TRBD2 matches at 12 bases. The germline CDR1 and CDR2 sequences are GTSNPN and SVGIG (reference sequence). V lost 4 bases to trimming and J lost 3 bases; unmatched junction nucleotides: 15. The CDR3 has 18 amino acids. Here the CDR3 reads CAWTGGLAGGPEEETQYF. CDR3 nucleotide sequence: TGTGCCTGGACGGGGGGCCTAGCGGGAGGGCCTGAGGAAGAGACCCAGTACTTC. Drawing the rest from reference TRBV30 and TRBJ2-5, the complete variable domain is SQTIHQWPATLVQPVGSPLSLECTVEGTSNPNLYWYRQAAGRGLQLLFYSVGIGQISSEVPQNLSASRPQDRQFILSSKKLLLSDSGFYLCAWTGGLAGGPEEETQYFGPGTRLLVL.

The chain is built from TRBV15 and TRBJ2-2; D might be TRBD2 (6 bases). The length of the CDR3 is 18 residues. Trimming stripped 1 base from V and 6 bases from J, with 21 bases between. CDR1 is LNHNV and CDR2 is YYDKDF in the germline V gene (reference sequence). The CDR3 coding sequence is TGTGCCACCAGCAGAGCTACGGAATTTCCGCGCGGGGCCGGGGAGCTGTTTTTT. It encodes CATSRATEFPRGAGELFF.

In this sample, this clone turned up once. The V gene is TRBV27, the J gene TRBJ2-1, with TRBD1 as a possible D gene (6 bases). The germline gives CDR1 MNHEY, CDR2 SMNVEV (reference sequence). Deletions cut 5 bases from V and 2 bases from J, with 16 bases between. The CDR3 is 16 amino acids. This CDR3 is CASSLRDRSPYNEQFF. CDR3 DNA: TGTGCCAGCAGTCTTCGCGACAGGTCTCCCTACAATGAGCAGTTCTTC.

The rearrangement joins TRBV9 to TRBJ2-3; 10 nucleotides line up with TRBD2. The germline V gene encodes CDR1 SGDLS and CDR2 YYNGEE. V shed 4 bases, J shed 3 bases, and the junction held 5 bases outside the gene matches. CDR3 length equals 15 residues. For the CDR3, the DNA is TGTGCCAGCAGCCCTAGCGGGAGCAGGACAGATACGCAGTATTTT. This encodes CASSPSGSRTDTQYF. The full variable domain, with the rest looked up from reference TRBV9 and TRBJ2-3, is DSGVTQTPKHLITATGQRVTLRCSPRSGDLSVYWYQQSLDQGLQFLIQYYNGEERAKGNILERFSAQQFPDLHSELNLSSLELGDSALYFCASSPSGSRTDTQYFGPGTRLTVL.

This clone came up once. The chain links TRBV2 to TRBJ2-5, with D possibly matching TRBD1 (6 bases). V was shortened by 6 bases and J by 2 bases, with 13 bases between the two germline ends. Germline V gene data show CDR1 as SNHLY and CDR2 as FYNNEI. The CDR3 runs to 14 residues. The CDR3 DNA follows: TGTGCCAGCAGCTCCCAGGGGTTGCAAGAGACCCAGTACTTC. As protein: CASSSQGLQETQYF. Complete variable domain (other parts from reference TRBV2 and TRBJ2-5): EPEVTQTPSHQVTQMGQEVILRCVPISNHLYFYWYRQILGQKVEFLVSFYNNEISEKSEIFDDQFSVERPDGSNFTLKIRSTKLEDSAMYFCASSSQGLQETQYFGPGTRLLVL.

The chain employs TRBV28 and TRBJ2-7, with a possible D match to TRBD1 (7 bases). The CDR3 extends over 14 amino acids. Trimming took 4 bases from V and 6 from J, leaving 16 bases between them. Per germline, CDR1 MDHEN and CDR2 SYDVKM. The CDR3 DNA follows: TGTGCCAGCAGTTCCCTGGCAGGGGGAGGCGAGCAGTACTTC. Encoded protein: CASSSLAGGGEQYF.

The chain is built from TRBV19 and TRBJ2-5; 9 bases are a match to TRBD2. J lost 2 bases, V lost 5 bases, and 6 bases had no gene match. The germline CDR1 and CDR2 sequences are LNHDA and SQIVND (reference sequence). The CDR3 spans 15 residues. The CDR3 is CASSPWTSAQETQYF. The CDR3 DNA reads TGTGCCAGTAGTCCGTGGACTAGCGCTCAAGAGACCCAGTACTTC.

The genes are TRBV28 and TRBJ2-7; 8 bases map to TRBD2. In germline, CDR1 is MDHEN, CDR2 SYDVKM. V dropped 8 bases and J dropped 1; count of bases not matched to a gene: 7. This CDR3 spans 14 amino acids. DNA of the CDR3: TGTGCCAGCTGGGGGGGGACTAGTTCCTACGAGCAGTACTTC. It specifies CASWGGTSSYEQYF. The variable domain in full, completed from reference TRBV28 and TRBJ2-7, reads DVKVTQSSRYLVKRTGEKVFLECVQDMDHENMFWYRQDPGLGLRLIYFSYDVKMKEKGDIPEGYSVSREKKERFSLILESASTNQTSMYLCASWGGTSSYEQYFGPGTRLTVT.

This chain uses TRBV6-1 with TRBJ2-3; 7 nucleotides align to TRBD1. The J segment lost 6 bases and the V segment lost 11 bases, leaving 11 bases of the junction unmatched. Per the germline V gene, CDR1 is MNHNS and CDR2 is SASEGT. This CDR3 spans 13 amino acids. This CDR3 reads CAGRQGIMDTQYF. The CDR3 DNA sequence: TGTGCCGGACGACAGGGTATTATGGATACGCAGTATTTT.

This CDR3 is CASSRQGGSYEQYF. CDR3 bases: TGTGCCAGTAGCCGACAGGGGGGCTCCTACGAGCAGTACTTC. The chain uses TRBV19 and TRBJ2-7; 9 bases line up with TRBD1. The CDR3 length is 14 residues. The trim removed 6 bases at V and 0 bases at J, leaving 3 bases unmatched. Germline assignment: CDR1 LNHDA and CDR2 SQIVND (reference sequence). The entire variable domain, with the rest obtained from reference TRBV19 and TRBJ2-7, is as follows: DGGITQSPKYLFRKEGQNVTLSCEQNLNHDAMYWYRQDPGQGLRLIYYSQIVNDFQKGDIAEGYSVSREKKESFPLTVTSAQKNPTAFYLCASSRQGGSYEQYFGPGTRLTVT.